A single sample gave rise to the 30 T cell receptor beta chains below, sequenced in a study of T-cell memory formation after mild COVID-19. TCRdb re-called the 5' RACE reads with MiXCR, one entry per CDR3 protein. Of 300,000 to 350,000 distinct CDR3 sequences listed, 15% to 20% were seen once; the top ten hold around 21%. What was sequenced was PBMCs or a T cell subset sorted from them (not recorded which). Source of these receptors: a man between 18 and 29 years old who had mild COVID-19 (a few samples of this study predate the infection). Cell type and time point are not known.

CDR3 nucleotides: TGCAGCGTTGAAGACGGGACAGCCCCAGAAAAACTGTTTTTT. Translating it yields CSVEDGTAPEKLFF. V is TRBV29-1 and J is TRBJ1-4; 7 nucleotides align to TRBD1. J lost 8 bases, V lost 0 bases, and 6 bases had no gene match. Per germline, CDR1 SQVTM and CDR2 ANQGSEA. This CDR3 has 14 residues.

CDR3 nucleotides: TGTGCCAGCAGCCCCGCAGGGGGAGGTGGCGGGGAGCTGTTTTTT. This encodes CASSPAGGGGGELFF. This chain uses TRBV12-3 or TRBV12-4 with TRBJ2-2, with a tentative D call TRBD1 (7 bases). V was shortened by 6 bases and J by 7 bases, with 18 bases between the two germline ends. CDR3 length equals 15 residues.

This clonotype has more than one count but fewer than ten. The gene calls are TRBV7-9 and TRBJ2-3; no definite D call. V lost 8 bases, J lost 6 bases, and 6 bases lay in between. The germline CDR1 and CDR2 sequences are SEHNR and FQNEAQ (reference sequence). The CDR3 consists of 10 residues. The CDR3 DNA sequence: TGTGCCAGCTCATGGGATACGCAGTATTTT. This sequence encodes CASSWDTQYF.

This clonotype has a handful of counts. The chain combines TRBV28 with TRBJ2-7; D ambiguous. The germline V gene has CDR1 MDHEN and CDR2 SYDVKM. V lost 3 bases, J lost 7 bases, and 7 bases lay in between. CDR3 size: 11 residues. CDR3 in DNA: TGTGCCAGCAGTTTCCTATGGGAGCAGTACGTC. Protein sequence: CASSFLWEQYV.

The J gene is TRBJ2-1, the V gene TRBV20-1, with 9 bases fitting TRBD2. Germline-derived CDR1 and CDR2 are DFQATT and SNEGSKA (reference sequence). The V and J ends lost 2 bases and 8 bases, in that order; junction bases with no gene match: 7. The CDR3 loop spans 14 amino acids. The CDR3 nucleotides are TGCAGTGCTAGACTGGCGGGGGGGCCGGATGAGCAGTTCTTC. It specifies CSARLAGGPDEQFF.

This clonotype was recorded at least ten times. The chain recombines TRBV10-3 with TRBJ2-2, with D possibly matching TRBD2 (6 bases). Per the germline V gene, CDR1 is ENHRY and CDR2 is SYGVKD. Trimming cost V 8 bases and J 12 bases, with 13 bases left between them. This CDR3 is 11 amino acids long. CDR3 in DNA: TGTGCCATCGGTAGGGAGGCTCAGCTGTTTTTT. This translates into CAIGREAQLFF.

This clonotype was seen a few times. In nucleotides, the CDR3 is TGTGCCAGCAGCTTAGGACCGGGACAAGGGCACACTGAAGCTTTCTTT. Translation gives CASSLGPGQGHTEAFF. V gene TRBV11-2 combines with J gene TRBJ1-1, with D maybe TRBD1 (6 bases). Trimming cost V 1 base and J 3 bases, with 15 bases left between them. CDR1 and CDR2 from the germline V gene are SGHAT and FQNNGV. The CDR3 loop spans 16 amino acids. Together with reference TRBV11-2 and TRBJ1-1, the CDR3 gives the full variable domain: EAGVAQSPRYKIIEKRQSVAFWCNPISGHATLYWYQQILGQGPKLLIQFQNNGVVDDSQLPKDRFSAERLKGVDSTLKIQPAKLEDSAVYLCASSLGPGQGHTEAFFGQGTRLTVV.

This clonotype was counted between two and nine times. The chain carries TRBV10-3 and TRBJ2-1; perhaps TRBD2 as D (6 bases). The CDR3 length is 17 residues. The germline gives CDR1 ENHRY, CDR2 SYGVKD. V was trimmed by 6 bases and J by 1 base, leaving 19 bases between them. CDR3 sequence reads: CAIRGDRERVSYNEQFF. The CDR3 DNA is TGTGCCATCAGGGGGGATCGGGAGCGGGTTTCCTACAATGAGCAGTTCTTC.

In DNA form, the CDR3 reads TGTGCCAGCACCGGGGGAGGCTACAATCAGCCCCAGCATTTT. This codes for CASTGGGYNQPQHF. This chain links TRBV6-2 or TRBV6-3 with TRBJ1-5; D may be TRBD1 (5 bases). Germline values: CDR1 MNHEY, CDR2 SVGEGT. This CDR3 spans 14 amino acids. The V gene lost 7 bases and the J gene lost 3 bases, with 13 bases spanning the gap.

The rearrangement links TRBV6-6 to TRBJ1-1; TRBD1 matches at 8 bases. Losses at the gene ends were 2 bases for V and 1 base for J; bases not matched to a gene: 15. This CDR3 comprises 19 residues. Germline loops: CDR1 MNHNY, CDR2 SVGAGI (reference sequence). CDR3 loop: CASSYKLGRGLIGNTEAFF. Here the CDR3 DNA reads TGTGCCAGCAGTTACAAACTAGGCAGGGGGCTTATTGGGAACACTGAAGCTTTCTTT.

This clonotype was seen a few times. The chain links TRBV7-2 to TRBJ1-1, with 7 bases identical to TRBD1. The CDR3 covers 13 residues. CDR1 is SGHTA, CDR2 FQGNSA, per germline. Germline trimming cut 3 bases from V and 11 bases from J; bases unmatched to any gene: 9. The CDR3 nucleotides read TGTGCCAGCAGCTTGGGGAGGGGGCTGAGGGCTTTCTTT. Amino acids: CASSLGRGLRAFF.

This clonotype was counted between two and nine times. This chain connects TRBV5-1 to TRBJ2-5, with 9 bases that match TRBD2. The CDR3 length is 15 residues. Per the germline V gene, CDR1 is SGHRS and CDR2 is YFSETQ. The V and J ends lost 4 bases and 2 bases, in that order; junction bases with no gene match: 6. As DNA, the CDR3 is TGCGCCAGCAGCCTAGCGGGATCTCTTCAAGAGACCCAGTACTTC. As protein: CASSLAGSLQETQYF.

This clonotype was observed a handful of times. The chain couples TRBV7-3 to TRBJ2-1, with 8 bases lining up with TRBD2. The germline V gene encodes CDR1 SGHTA and CDR2 FQGTGA. This CDR3 has 15 residues. V trimming: 3 bases; J trimming: 5 bases; junction bases outside the gene matches: 6. The CDR3 loop reads CASSLIGGAHNEQFF. The CDR3 DNA reads as TGTGCCAGCAGCTTGATCGGGGGGGCCCACAATGAGCAGTTCTTC.

The chain joins TRBV12-3 or TRBV12-4 to TRBJ1-4; 8 nucleotides align to TRBD1. Unmatched junction bases numbered 6, after V lost 5 bases and J lost 4 bases. This CDR3 comprises 15 residues. The CDR3 DNA follows: TGTGCCAGCAGTATCGGGACAGGAGATAATGAAAAACTGTTTTTT. Amino acid sequence: CASSIGTGDNEKLFF.

This clonotype was seen only a few times. The rearrangement uses TRBV7-6 and TRBJ2-7, with 11 bases that match TRBD1. Germline V gene lookup returns CDR1 SGHVS and CDR2 FNYEAQ. Germline trimming cut 0 bases from V and 2 bases from J; bases unmatched to any gene: 0. The CDR3 length is 15 residues. DNA for the CDR3: TGTGCCAGCAGCTTAGCGGACAGGGGGCCCTACGAGCAGTACGTC. Translation: CASSLADRGPYEQYV.

The sample holds a few counts of this clonotype. The rearrangement joins TRBV7-8 to TRBJ2-6, with D perhaps matching TRBD1 (6 bases). The CDR3 sequence is 16 residues long. Trimming pared 3 bases from V and 4 bases from J, leaving 13 bases between. The germline gives CDR1 SGHVS, CDR2 FQNEAQ. DNA of the CDR3: TGTGCCAGCAGCTTGATTTGGGGGCCGGGGGCCAACGTCCTGACTTTC. The encoded protein is CASSLIWGPGANVLTF.

This clonotype was counted a few times. The rearrangement joins TRBV5-1 to TRBJ2-5; a weak D match, TRBD2 (5 bases). From germline, CDR1 is SGHRS and CDR2 YFSETQ. The CDR3 covers 14 residues. The ends were cut back, 3 bases at V and 9 bases at J, with 18 bases in the middle. CDR3: CASSSEDWGRAQYF. DNA for the CDR3: TGCGCCAGCAGCTCGGAGGACTGGGGAAGGGCCCAGTACTTC. The full variable domain, rest sourced from reference TRBV5-1 and TRBJ2-5, is KAGVTQTPRYLIKTRGQQVTLSCSPISGHRSVSWYQQTPGQGLQFLFEYFSETQRNKGNFPGRFSGRQFSNSRSEMNVSTLELGDSALYLCASSSEDWGRAQYFGPGTRLLVL.

V is TRBV4-2 and J is TRBJ2-1; 14 nucleotides line up with TRBD2. The CDR3 runs 16 residues. The V gene's germline CDR1 is LGHNA and CDR2 YNFKEQ. J was trimmed by 12 bases and V by 1 base; bases with no gene match: 8. DNA of the CDR3: TGTGCCAGCAGCCAAGCGAGACTAGCGGGGGGGCCCGGGCAGTTCTTC. Translated, it gives CASSQARLAGGPGQFF.

In DNA, the CDR3 is TGTGCCAGCAGTTTGTTTGGGGGTCACTATGGCTACACCTTC. It yields the protein CASSLFGGHYGYTF. The chain carries TRBV12-3 or TRBV12-4 and TRBJ1-2; tentative D call: TRBD1 (5 bases). V dropped 3 bases and J dropped 3 bases, with 11 bases sitting between them. The CDR3 runs to 14 residues.

This clonotype was counted a few times. The chain has TRBV29-1 and TRBJ2-3, with D perhaps assigned TRBD1 or TRBD2 (5 bases each). The CDR3 consists of 18 residues. Germline V gene data show CDR1 as SQVTM and CDR2 as ANQGSEA. V lost 4 bases and J 3 bases, leaving 26 bases between the germline ends. CDR3 nucleotide sequence: TGCAGCGTTGTGTATGGTGTGAGGGGTCCCCCCGGGACAGATACGCAGTATTTT. Protein product: CSVVYGVRGPPGTDTQYF.

The chain combines TRBV27 with TRBJ2-5, with 8 nucleotides matching TRBD2. With 5 bases clipped from V and 3 bases from J, the junction kept 5 bases outside the gene matches. Germline CDR1 is MNHEY and CDR2 is SMNVEV (reference sequence). The CDR3 covers 14 residues. CDR3 DNA: TGTGCCAGCAGTCGGGGGGGGCTTAAAGAGACCCAGTACTTC. It is translated as CASSRGGLKETQYF.

This clonotype showed up just a few times. The V gene is TRBV7-6, the J gene TRBJ2-1; weak D call: TRBD1 (6 bases). The CDR3 is 13 residues long. Trimming left V 2 bases short and J 6 bases short, with 8 bases between. CDR1 is SGHVS, CDR2 FNYEAQ, per germline. Here the CDR3 reads CASSLSGVNEQFF. CDR3 in DNA: TGTGCCAGCAGCTTATCAGGGGTCAATGAGCAGTTCTTC.

This clonotype was counted a few times. The rearrangement links TRBV28 to TRBJ2-5; possibly TRBD2 for D (5 bases). The CDR3 contains 13 residues. The V gene lost 8 bases and the J gene lost 0 bases, with 10 bases spanning the gap. Germline loops: CDR1 MDHEN, CDR2 SYDVKM. CDR3 residues: CASGRTDQETQYF. DNA of the CDR3: TGTGCCAGCGGGCGGACTGACCAAGAGACCCAGTACTTC.

This clonotype was detected a few times. This chain's CDR3 is CASTGNLNTGELFF. As DNA, the CDR3 is TGTGCCAGCACGGGGAACCTTAACACCGGGGAGCTGTTTTTT. V is TRBV7-2 and J is TRBJ2-2; the D gene is possibly TRBD2 (5 bases). The CDR3 runs 14 residues. The germline V gene encodes CDR1 SGHTA and CDR2 FQGNSA. The V end was cut by 7 bases, the J end by 2 bases, with 11 bases between. Filled out from reference TRBV7-2 and TRBJ2-2, the complete variable domain reads GAGVSQSPSNKVTEKGKDVELRCDPISGHTALYWYRQSLGQGLEFLIYFQGNSAPDKSGLPSDRFSAERTGGSVSTLTIQRTQQEDSAVYLCASTGNLNTGELFFGEGSRLTVL.

This clonotype was seen only a few times. The CDR3 protein is CASSFIETQYF. The DNA of the CDR3 is TGTGCCAGCAGTTTTATAGAGACCCAGTACTTC. The chain links TRBV28 to TRBJ2-5, with D hard to call. Germline assignment: CDR1 MDHEN and CDR2 SYDVKM. V lost 3 bases and J lost 4, with 3 bases in between. This CDR3 region has 11 residues.

This clonotype has just a few counts. The chain links TRBV5-1 to TRBJ1-4, with D hard to call. Trimming removed 4 bases from V and 8 bases from J, with 21 bases in between. The CDR3 is 16 residues long. Looked up from germline, CDR1 is SGHRS and CDR2 is YFSETQ. The CDR3: CASSLGDTHSGEKLFF. The CDR3 DNA reads as TGCGCCAGCAGCCTGGGAGACACCCATTCCGGCGAAAAACTGTTTTTT.

The J gene is TRBJ2-1, the V gene TRBV20-1, with TRBD2 identical over 15 bases. The CDR3 is 18 amino acids. Germline lookup yields CDR1 DFQATT and CDR2 SNEGSKA (reference sequence). V lost 3 bases, J lost 4 bases, and 10 bases stayed unmatched. The CDR3 DNA reads as TGCAGTGCTAGGCCGGGGACTAGCGGGGGGACTATATACAATGAGCAGTTCTTC. It yields the protein CSARPGTSGGTIYNEQFF.

This clonotype has just a few counts. V is TRBV5-5 and J is TRBJ1-1; D remains ambiguous. Trimming pared 0 bases from V and 5 bases from J, leaving 14 bases between. The CDR3 runs 15 residues. Germline assignment: CDR1 SGHKS and CDR2 YYEKEE (reference sequence). The CDR3: CASSLVLGLRTEAFF. CDR3 in DNA: TGTGCCAGCAGCTTGGTGCTAGGACTGAGGACTGAAGCTTTCTTT.

The chain couples TRBV6-1 to TRBJ2-7, with TRBD1 matching 7 bases. Germline trimming cut 3 bases from V and 6 bases from J; bases unmatched to any gene: 8. The length of the CDR3 is 14 residues. CDR1 and CDR2 (germline): MNHNS, SASEGT. This CDR3 is CASSETGIGREQYV. Here the CDR3 DNA reads TGTGCCAGCAGTGAGACAGGGATCGGTCGCGAGCAGTACGTC.

This clonotype has a handful of counts. The V call is TRBV6-5, the J call TRBJ1-6; a weak D match, TRBD1 (6 bases). The CDR3 totals 17 residues. CDR1 and CDR2 (germline): MNHEY, SVGAGI. Trimming shortened V by 0 bases and J by 4 bases, and 13 bases separated the two germline ends. CDR3 sequence reads: CASSYSSGGLYNSPLHF. The CDR3 region has the DNA TGTGCCAGCAGTTACTCCTCCGGGGGGCTGTATAATTCACCCCTCCACTTT.